The 19 T cell receptor beta chains below all came from one sample that was sequenced in a study of T cell clonotyping in hematopoietic cell transplantation. Measured with immunoSEQ multiplex PCR; TCRdb has only the in-frame clones, and not every one. The table records under 5,500 clones, 26% of them present only once. The sequences come from peripheral blood mononuclear cells, collected 180 days after allogeneic stem cell transplant. The origin of the receptors is a male patient aged 40-55 years who had an allogeneic stem cell transplant from an unrelated donor, so the T cells may come from the graft donor. Some clones in this sample may be carry-over from other donors' samples.

In its sample, this clone was seen a few times. J is TRBJ2-7 and V is TRBV30, with 7 nucleotides matching TRBD1. CDR1 is GTSNPN and CDR2 is SVGIG in the germline V gene (reference sequence). V shed 5 bases, J shed 8 bases, and the junction held 3 bases outside the gene matches. The CDR3 runs 10 residues. The CDR3 DNA reads TGTGCCTGGGGGACAGCTCAGCAGTACTTC. Its protein product is CAWGTAQQYF.

This clone was observed a few times. Here the CDR3 DNA reads TGTGCCTGGAGCGAACAGGGAATACGCAATCAGCCCCAGCATTTT. It encodes CAWSEQGIRNQPQHF. The chain joins TRBV30 to TRBJ1-5; a possible D gene is TRBD1 (6 bases). The germline V and J ends were trimmed by 3 bases and 2 bases, with 14 bases remaining between them. The CDR3 totals 15 residues. Germline assignment: CDR1 GTSNPN and CDR2 SVGIG (reference sequence).

This clone was counted only a few times. The CDR3 coding sequence is TGTGCCAGCAGCGGACAGCATAATGAAAAACTGTTTTTT. Translating gives CASSGQHNEKLFF. V is TRBV9 and J is TRBJ1-4; D perhaps matches TRBD1 (5 bases). CDR1 SGDLS and CDR2 YYNGEE come from the germline V gene. The CDR3 runs 13 residues. The V and J ends lost 3 bases and 4 bases respectively, with 7 bases between them.

The gene calls are TRBV30 and TRBJ2-1, with D possibly being TRBD1 or TRBD2 (5 bases each). This CDR3 has 13 amino acids. Germline V lookup: CDR1 GTSNPN, CDR2 SVGIG (reference sequence). Trimming removed 2 bases at V and 7 bases at J, with 12 bases between. This CDR3 is CAWSPGTANEQFF. The CDR3, as DNA: TGTGCCTGGAGTCCCGGGACCGCTAATGAGCAGTTCTTC.

V usage is TRBV30 and J usage is TRBJ1-2; 7 bases map to TRBD1. Germline V gene sequence: CDR1 GTSNPN, CDR2 SVGIG (reference sequence). V lost 0 bases and J lost 5; bases outside the gene matches: 3. The CDR3 is 13 amino acids. This CDR3 is CAWSVRRGYGYTF. CDR3 DNA: TGTGCCTGGAGTGTACGCAGGGGGTATGGCTACACCTTC.

The DNA of the CDR3 is TGCGCCAGCAGCCAAGATCTGGGCCCGCGTGGCTACACCTTC. Its translation: CASSQDLGPRGYTF. The rearrangement joins TRBV4-3 to TRBJ1-2; D unclear. Germline CDR1 LGHNA, CDR2 YSLEER. With 0 bases removed from V and 7 bases from J, the gap between germline ends came to 12 bases. The CDR3 totals 14 residues.

The chain combines TRBV9 with TRBJ2-7, with TRBD2 identical over 7 bases. In germline, CDR1 is SGDLS, CDR2 YYNGEE. Trimming cost V 4 bases and J 7 bases; bases outside gene matches: 8. The CDR3 has 13 amino acids. CDR3 DNA: TGTGCCAGCAGCCCCCGGGACTACGGGGAGCAGTACTTC. Its protein is CASSPRDYGEQYF. Variable domain in full (rest from reference TRBV9 and TRBJ2-7): DSGVTQTPKHLITATGQRVTLRCSPRSGDLSVYWYQQSLDQGLQFLIQYYNGEERAKGNILERFSAQQFPDLHSELNLSSLELGDSALYFCASSPRDYGEQYFGPGTRLTVT.

This clone was counted a few times. The chain combines TRBV30 with TRBJ2-5; D may be TRBD1 (5 bases). Germline V gives CDR1 GTSNPN, CDR2 SVGIG (reference sequence). Trimming pared 5 bases from V and 6 bases from J, leaving 13 bases between. The CDR3 length is 12 residues. The CDR3: CAWSSTAKTQYF. CDR3 in DNA: TGTGCCTGGTCGTCGACAGCGAAGACCCAGTACTTC.

This clone occurred a few times. The chain joins TRBV4-3 to TRBJ1-2, with no clear D. V was pared by 4 bases and J by 1 base, with 10 bases between. CDR1 is LGHNA and CDR2 is YSLEER in the germline V gene. The CDR3 is made up of 14 amino acids. Written as DNA, the CDR3 is TGCGCCAGCAGCCCCATTGCAGTTAACTATGGCTACACCTTC. This codes for CASSPIAVNYGYTF.

The CDR3 sequence is CAWRGRGIVNQPQHF. The CDR3 DNA reads TGTGCCTGGAGGGGCAGGGGAATAGTGAATCAGCCCCAGCATTTT. The chain uses TRBV30 and TRBJ1-5; weak D call: TRBD1 (6 bases). The CDR3 covers 15 residues. Germline CDR1 and CDR2: GTSNPN and SVGIG (reference sequence). Trimming removed 3 bases at V and 4 bases at J, with 16 bases between.

This chain uses TRBV30 with TRBJ2-7, with no clear D. There are 10 residues in the CDR3. Trimming pared 5 bases from V and 4 bases from J, leaving 6 bases between. Germline CDR1 GTSNPN, CDR2 SVGIG (reference sequence). The CDR3 protein is CAWGDYEQYF. In DNA form, the CDR3 reads TGTGCCTGGGGGGATTACGAGCAGTACTTC.

The V and J genes are TRBV29-1 and TRBJ1-2, with TRBD1 as a possible D gene (6 bases). This CDR3 spans 12 amino acids. V lost 6 bases, J lost 4 bases, and 12 bases lay in between. Germline values: CDR1 SQVTM, CDR2 ANQGSEA. This CDR3 is CSVTQGGYGYTF. The DNA of the CDR3 is TGCAGCGTAACCCAAGGGGGCTATGGCTACACCTTC.

This clone has only a few counts. The CDR3 is CASSPTGGEKLFF. The CDR3 DNA sequence: TGTGCCAGCAGCCCAACGGGAGGGGAAAAACTGTTTTTT. J is TRBJ1-4 and V is TRBV5-6; no firm D call. Germline CDR1 and CDR2: SGHDT and YYEEEE. CDR3 size: 13 residues. Trimming stripped 4 bases from V and 8 bases from J, with 12 bases between.

Within the sample, this clone is medium-sized. The V call is TRBV9, the J call TRBJ2-7, with 7 bases that match TRBD2. The CDR3 runs 14 residues. Germline CDR1 is SGDLS and CDR2 is YYNGEE. Trimming took 2 bases from V and 5 from J; bases not matched to a gene: 7. This chain's CDR3 is CASSVSGGSHEQYF. In DNA, the CDR3 is TGTGCCAGCAGCGTTTCGGGCGGGAGCCACGAGCAGTACTTC.

J is TRBJ2-3 and V is TRBV28; D gene unclear. V dropped 2 bases and J dropped 6 bases, with 12 bases sitting between them. The CDR3 has 14 amino acids. Germline CDR1 is MDHEN and CDR2 is SYDVKM. The CDR3 is CASSLGPTPDTQYF. The CDR3 region has the DNA TGTGCCAGCAGTTTAGGACCCACACCCGATACGCAGTATTTT.

The sample holds a few counts of this clone. V gene TRBV6-4 combines with J gene TRBJ1-6; no reliable D call. Per the germline V gene, CDR1 is MRHNA and CDR2 is SNTAGT. Trimming pared 0 bases from V and 10 bases from J, leaving 7 bases between. The CDR3 extends over 13 amino acids. In nucleotides, the CDR3 is TGTGCCAGCAGTGACTCTCTAGGCTCACCCCTCCACTTT. Protein product: CASSDSLGSPLHF.

This chain connects TRBV30 to TRBJ2-7; the D call may be TRBD1 or TRBD2 (5 bases each). Trimming left V 3 bases short and J 5 bases short, with 14 bases between. The CDR3 is made up of 13 amino acids. The V gene's germline CDR1 is GTSNPN and CDR2 SVGIG (reference sequence). The CDR3 region has the DNA TGTGCCTGGAGGATATTTTGGGGACACGAGCAGTACTTC. It encodes CAWRIFWGHEQYF.

The chain is built from TRBV29-1 and TRBJ2-7; 8 positions agree with TRBD2. J was trimmed by 4 bases and V by 0 bases; bases with no gene match: 8. The CDR3 consists of 15 residues. CDR1 SQVTM and CDR2 ANQGSEA come from the germline V gene. The CDR3 loop reads CSVEDVGSGSYEQYF. Here the CDR3 DNA reads TGCAGCGTTGAAGATGTCGGAAGCGGGAGTTACGAGCAGTACTTC.

This clone was seen a few times. The rearrangement joins TRBV30 to TRBJ1-2; 9 bases match TRBD1. The germline V gene has CDR1 GTSNPN and CDR2 SVGIG (reference sequence). CDR3 size: 14 residues. V shed 7 bases and J 7 bases; nucleotides not matched to a gene: 13. As DNA, the CDR3 is TGTGCCTTCCCGCTTTCGGGACAGGGTGTTGGCTACACCTTC. The encoded protein is CAFPLSGQGVGYTF.